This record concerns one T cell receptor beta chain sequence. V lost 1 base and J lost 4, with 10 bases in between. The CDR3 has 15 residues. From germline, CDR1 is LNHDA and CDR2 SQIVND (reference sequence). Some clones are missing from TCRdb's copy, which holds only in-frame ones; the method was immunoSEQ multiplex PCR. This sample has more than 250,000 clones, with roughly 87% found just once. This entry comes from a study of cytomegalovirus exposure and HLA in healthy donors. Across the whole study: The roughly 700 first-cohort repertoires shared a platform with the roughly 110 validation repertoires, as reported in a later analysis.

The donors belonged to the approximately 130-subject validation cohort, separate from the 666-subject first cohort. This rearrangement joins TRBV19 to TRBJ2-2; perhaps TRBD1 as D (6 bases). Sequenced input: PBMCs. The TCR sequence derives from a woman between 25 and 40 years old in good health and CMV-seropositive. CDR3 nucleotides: TGTGCCAGTAGTATAGCCGGGACATCCACCGGGGAGCTGTTTTTT. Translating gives CASSIAGTSTGELFF.